A single sample gave rise to the 13 T cell receptor beta chains below, sequenced in a study of cytomegalovirus exposure and HLA in healthy donors. Some clones are missing from TCRdb's copy, which holds only in-frame ones; the method was immunoSEQ multiplex PCR. The table lists about 200,000 clones, more than 65% of them singletons. Sequencing used PBMCs. The receptors stem from a young woman in good health and CMV-seropositive.

The chain uses TRBV10-3 and TRBJ1-1, with 7 bases aligning to TRBD1. Germline trimming cut 4 bases from V and 3 bases from J; bases unmatched to any gene: 8. The CDR3 extends over 15 amino acids. The germline V gene encodes CDR1 ENHRY and CDR2 SYGVKD. The DNA for the CDR3 is TGTGCCATCAGTGTTACAGGGGATTCCGACACTGAAGCTTTCTTT. It encodes CAISVTGDSDTEAFF.

There are a few counts of this clone. The chain couples TRBV11-1 to TRBJ2-2; TRBD1 agrees at 7 bases. CDR1 and CDR2 from the germline V gene are SGHAT and FQDESV (reference sequence). There are 15 residues in the CDR3. V was clipped by 5 bases and J by 4 bases; unmatched bases: 7. Here the CDR3 reads CASSPLAGGTGELFF. The CDR3 DNA reads TGTGCCAGCAGCCCCCTGGCAGGGGGCACCGGGGAGCTGTTTTTT.

The chain recombines TRBV28 with TRBJ2-1; 12 positions agree with TRBD2. The CDR3 spans 17 residues. Trimming at V came to 5 bases and at J to 4 bases, leaving 9 bases not matched to a gene. Germline V gives CDR1 MDHEN, CDR2 SYDVKM. The CDR3 DNA reads TGTGCCAGCAGTCATAAAACTAGCGGGAGGTTTTACAATGAGCAGTTCTTC. Protein product: CASSHKTSGRFYNEQFF.

The chain carries TRBV5-1 and TRBJ1-1; the match to TRBD1 covers 7 bases. Germline loops: CDR1 SGHRS, CDR2 YFSETQ. The CDR3 loop spans 15 amino acids. The trim removed 4 bases at V and 1 base at J, leaving 7 bases unmatched. Here the CDR3 DNA reads TGCGCCAGCAGCGAACTACAGGGGCCGAACACTGAAGCTTTCTTT. Amino acid sequence: CASSELQGPNTEAFF.

This clone has only one observation. This chain connects TRBV6-1 to TRBJ1-2, with D possibly being TRBD1 (6 bases). V was shortened by 2 bases and J by 5 bases, with 18 bases between the two germline ends. CDR1 is MNHNS, CDR2 SASEGT, per germline. This CDR3 is 16 amino acids long. Here the CDR3 reads CASSEIPQAGAYGYTF. CDR3 nucleotide sequence: TGTGCCAGCAGTGAAATTCCGCAAGCAGGGGCATATGGCTACACCTTC.

This chain links TRBV5-4 with TRBJ2-6; D is possibly TRBD1 (6 bases). The CDR3 is made up of 16 amino acids. CDR1 SGHNT and CDR2 YYREEE come from the germline V gene (reference sequence). Trimming removed 1 base at V and 4 bases at J, with 12 bases between. The CDR3 nucleotides read TGTGCCAGCAGCTTGACAGGGCTTTCCGGGGCCAACGTCCTGACTTTC. Amino acids: CASSLTGLSGANVLTF.

The chain recombines TRBV30 with TRBJ2-1; TRBD2 matches at 10 bases. Germline CDR1 reads GTSNPN; CDR2 reads SVGIG (reference sequence). The junction had 9 bases not matched to a gene; V was cut back by 1 base and J by 15 bases. This CDR3 contains 13 residues. This CDR3 reads CAWSGASGSLRFF. DNA for the CDR3: TGTGCCTGGAGTGGGGCTAGCGGGAGCTTACGGTTCTTC.

The chain joins TRBV25-1 to TRBJ2-7, with D perhaps matching TRBD1 (6 bases). V dropped 7 bases and J dropped 0 bases, with 22 bases sitting between them. The CDR3 is 17 residues long. Germline V gene data show CDR1 as MGHDK and CDR2 as SYGVNS. CDR3 protein: CASTRDPGLQGSYEQYF. DNA for the CDR3: TGTGCCAGCACCCGAGACCCCGGGTTACAGGGCTCCTACGAGCAGTACTTC.

In the case of this clone: One junction end disagrees with the germline gene, perhaps due to a read error. This chain connects TRBV5-4 to TRBJ1-3; D gene ambiguous. CDR3 length: 16 residues. CDR1 is SGHNT and CDR2 is YYREEE in the germline V gene (reference sequence). For the CDR3, the DNA is TGTGCCAGCAGCTTTGGCACTACTGGCTCTGGAAACACCATGTATTTT. Protein: CASSFGTTGSGNTMYF. Variable domain in full (rest from reference TRBV5-4 and TRBJ1-3): ETGVTQSPTHLIKTRGQQVTLRCSSQSGHNTVSWYQQALGQGPQFIFQYYREEENGRGNFPPRFSGLQFPNYSSELNVNALELDDSALYLCASSFGTTGSGNTMYFGEGSWLTVV.

The chain carries TRBV2 and TRBJ2-7, with D possibly TRBD2 on 6 matching bases. CDR3 length: 15 amino acids. CDR1 and CDR2 (germline): SNHLY, FYNNEI. Trimming left V 6 bases short and J 2 bases short, with 17 bases between. For the CDR3, the DNA is TGTGCCAGCAGGTATAATGCGGGGCGCCCCTACGAGCAGTACTTC. Translating gives CASRYNAGRPYEQYF. Full variable domain (rest looked up from reference TRBV2 and TRBJ2-7): EPEVTQTPSHQVTQMGQEVILRCVPISNHLYFYWYRQILGQKVEFLVSFYNNEISEKSEIFDDQFSVERPDGSNFTLKIRSTKLEDSAMYFCASRYNAGRPYEQYFGPGTRLTVT.

The chain couples TRBV5-1 to TRBJ2-7; 10 positions match TRBD2. From germline, CDR1 is SGHRS and CDR2 YFSETQ. This CDR3 is 16 amino acids long. V lost 4 bases, J lost 1 base, and 8 bases stayed unmatched. CDR3 sequence reads: CASSPTWTSGSYEQYF. CDR3 bases: TGCGCCAGCAGCCCTACTTGGACTAGCGGATCCTACGAGCAGTACTTC.

The chain recombines TRBV7-9 with TRBJ2-2; 15 positions agree with TRBD2. CDR3 length: 18 residues. Trimming at V came to 5 bases and at J to 0 bases, leaving 4 bases not matched to a gene. In germline, CDR1 is SEHNR, CDR2 FQNEAQ (reference sequence). In DNA, the CDR3 is TGTGCCAGCAGCCCGGGACTAGCGGGAGGATCGAACACCGGGGAGCTGTTTTTT. Its translation: CASSPGLAGGSNTGELFF.

The CDR3 loop is CASSFIPGLAGGGELFF. The CDR3 DNA reads TGTGCCAGCAGCTTTATACCGGGACTAGCGGGAGGCGGGGAGCTGTTTTTT. The chain joins TRBV7-3 to TRBJ2-2; 15 nucleotides agree with TRBD2. The germline V gene has CDR1 SGHTA and CDR2 FQGTGA. CDR3 length: 17 residues. V trimming: 3 bases; J trimming: 7 bases; junction bases outside the gene matches: 6.